These 9 T cell receptor beta chains share one sample of origin, sequenced in a study of identifying expanded T cells in peripheral blood. Data came from immunoSEQ multiplex PCR; TCRdb stores just in-frame clones and leaves some out. The sample gives more than 90,000 clones, around 85% of which show up once; about 18% is in the top ten. What was sequenced was blood. All receptors derive from a person aged 18 to 75 in good health.

This sequence joins TRBV28 and TRBJ2-2; TRBD1 aligns across 8 bases. Per the germline V gene, CDR1 is MDHEN and CDR2 is SYDVKM. The CDR3 spans 15 residues. V shed 6 bases, J shed 10 bases, and the junction held 13 bases outside the gene matches. In DNA, the CDR3 is TGTGCCAGCAGACCGGGACAGGTTCAAGTGGAGGAGCTGTTTTTT. This sequence encodes CASRPGQVQVEELFF.

This chain links TRBV6-1 with TRBJ2-2; possible D gene TRBD2, 5 bases. Looked up from germline, CDR1 is MNHNS and CDR2 is SASEGT. Trimming left V 5 bases short and J 5 bases short, with 12 bases between. The CDR3 runs 14 residues. The CDR3 DNA sequence: TGTGCCAGCAGTTCCGGGATTGAAACCGGGGAGCTGTTTTTT. Translating it yields CASSSGIETGELFF.

V and J are TRBV11-3 and TRBJ1-6; D gene uncertain. V lost 9 bases and J 10 bases, leaving 10 bases between the germline ends. The CDR3 length is 11 residues. Germline V gene sequence: CDR1 SGHNT, CDR2 YENEEA. In DNA, the CDR3 is TGTGCCAGGTGGGCAAAATCACCCCTCCACTTT. As protein: CARWAKSPLHF. Full variable domain (outside the CDR3, taken from reference TRBV11-3 and TRBJ1-6): EAGVVQSPRYKIIEKKQPVAFWCNPISGHNTLYWYLQNLGQGPELLIRYENEEAVDDSQLPKDRFSAERLKGVDSTLKIQPAELGDSAVYLCARWAKSPLHFGNGTRLTVT.

The rearrangement uses TRBV4-1 and TRBJ1-1; no reliable D call. Germline lookup yields CDR1 MGHRA and CDR2 YSYEKL. This CDR3 has 14 amino acids. Deletions cut 0 bases from V and 6 bases from J, with 11 bases between. DNA for the CDR3: TGCGCCAGCAGCCAAGAAGTGAGGGAATCTGAAGCTTTCTTT. Protein sequence: CASSQEVRESEAFF.

The CDR3 bases are TGTGCCAGCAGTGAAGCTAGCTATGGCTACACCTTC. Amino acids: CASSEASYGYTF. J is TRBJ1-2 and V is TRBV6-1; D gene unclear. The CDR3 covers 12 residues. Trimming took 0 bases from V and 4 from J, leaving 3 bases between them. CDR1 and CDR2 from the germline V gene are MNHNS and SASEGT.

The J gene is TRBJ2-3, the V gene TRBV18; possibly TRBD2 for D (5 bases). This CDR3 is 16 amino acids long. Germline V gene sequence: CDR1 KGHSH, CDR2 LQKENI. Trimming cost V 3 bases and J 2 bases, with 15 bases left between them. The CDR3, as DNA: TGTGCCAGCTCACCCCCGAGGGCTTCTCCCACAGATACGCAGTATTTT. It encodes CASSPPRASPTDTQYF.

V and J are TRBV4-2 and TRBJ2-3, with D tentatively TRBD1 or TRBD2 (5 bases each). Trimming shortened V by 5 bases and J by 5 bases, and 26 bases separated the two germline ends. CDR1 LGHNA and CDR2 YNFKEQ come from the germline V gene. This CDR3 region has 18 residues. The DNA of the CDR3 is TGTGCCAGCAGCAGTCGATCCGGGACCAGAACTGAGGAAGATACGCAGTATTTT. It encodes CASSSRSGTRTEEDTQYF.

This clone was seen a single time. The chain has TRBV7-6 and TRBJ2-3; D is perhaps TRBD1 (6 bases). V was pared by 1 base and J by 1 base, with 12 bases between. CDR3 size: 16 residues. The germline V gene encodes CDR1 SGHVS and CDR2 FNYEAQ. DNA of the CDR3: TGTGCCAGCAGCTTAGTGCGAGGGGGTCGCACAGATACGCAGTATTTT. This codes for CASSLVRGGRTDTQYF.

The chain couples TRBV19 to TRBJ1-1, with D uncertain. This CDR3 is 16 amino acids long. CDR1 and CDR2 (germline): LNHDA, SQIVND (reference sequence). V dropped 3 bases and J dropped 0 bases, with 14 bases sitting between them. The CDR3, as DNA: TGTGCCAGTAGTATTCAGGTGGGCAGAGTGAACACTGAAGCTTTCTTT. Its translation: CASSIQVGRVNTEAFF.